A single TCR beta chain is shown here with its context. The antigen is not known. The beta constant-region primer was an equimolar mix of two oligonucleotides covering TRBC1 and TRBC2. The ligated cDNA underwent four PCR rounds using SP2 and nested alpha and beta constant-region primers. MiXCR, run by TCRdb on the UMI-ligation and nested PCR reads, gives a single entry per CDR3 protein. Of approximately 140,000 distinct CDR3 sequences in the sample, 15% to 25% were seen once. This entry belongs to a study of naive and memory T cell subsets. Cells stained for CD3, CD4, CD8, CD45RA, CD27 and viability were sorted into four CD45RA/CD27 subsets. Study findings and constraints: Possibly reflecting memory cells re-expressing CD45RA, a few larger clonotypes occurred in naive repertoires, especially CD8. Gini index rose across naive, CM, EM and EMRA in CD4 and CD8. The power law exponent of TCR abundance differed between naive and memory cells. RNA-based TCR counts may shift with T cell activation and differentiation.

The clonotype originates from a human donor in good health. The sequencing input was naive CD8+ T cells from blood.

The CDR3 region has the DNA TGCAGCGTTGAAGCCCCGGACAGGGGTGATACGCAGTATTTT. Translating gives CSVEAPDRGDTQYF. This sequence joins TRBV29-1 and TRBJ2-3, with 9 bases identical to TRBD1. V was clipped by 1 base and J by 6 bases; unmatched bases: 5. The CDR3 extends over 14 amino acids. From germline, CDR1 is SQVTM and CDR2 ANQGSEA.